The subject of this entry is one T cell receptor beta chain. In TCRdb, the PCR reads were re-called with MiXCR into one record per CDR3 protein. The top ten hold approximately 19% of the sample, which has 15,000 to 25,000 distinct CDR3 sequences, 35% to 50% seen once. The data were obtained in a study of tumor-infiltrating lymphocytes in oesophageal squamous cell carcinoma. Germline trimming cut 10 bases from V and 5 bases from J; bases unmatched to any gene: 9. Germline V gives CDR1 MNHEY, CDR2 SVGAGI. The CDR3 consists of 13 residues. This chain joins TRBV6-5 and TRBJ2-5; the match to TRBD2 covers 8 bases. This TCR was sampled from a male donor with esophageal squamous cell carcinoma. Sequencing was carried out using esophageal tumor tissue. The CDR3 DNA is TGTGCCATCGAGCGGGAGAGGGGGGAGACCCAGTACTTC. Its protein is CAIERERGETQYF.